Given below is one T cell receptor beta chain in context. The sample belongs to a study of T cell changes during pregnancy in multiple sclerosis. Germline V gives CDR1 SGHRS, CDR2 YFSETQ. V shed 7 bases, J shed 9 bases, and the junction held 7 bases outside the gene matches. The CDR3 has 15 amino acids. Here immunoSEQ multiplex PCR was the method, and the copy in TCRdb shows in-frame clones only, minus some. The sample includes 40,000 to 55,000 clones, over 90% of them seen just once. Source: CD4+ T cells from peripheral blood mononuclear cells, taken in the second trimester of pregnancy. The rearrangement links TRBV5-1 to TRBJ2-1; 16 bases line up with TRBD2. This clonotype originated in a female donor with multiple sclerosis, enrolled in a pregnancy study. The chain's CDR3 is CASRGTSGGGFEQFF. In DNA form, the CDR3 reads TGCGCCAGCCGAGGGACTAGCGGGGGGGGGTTTGAGCAGTTCTTC.